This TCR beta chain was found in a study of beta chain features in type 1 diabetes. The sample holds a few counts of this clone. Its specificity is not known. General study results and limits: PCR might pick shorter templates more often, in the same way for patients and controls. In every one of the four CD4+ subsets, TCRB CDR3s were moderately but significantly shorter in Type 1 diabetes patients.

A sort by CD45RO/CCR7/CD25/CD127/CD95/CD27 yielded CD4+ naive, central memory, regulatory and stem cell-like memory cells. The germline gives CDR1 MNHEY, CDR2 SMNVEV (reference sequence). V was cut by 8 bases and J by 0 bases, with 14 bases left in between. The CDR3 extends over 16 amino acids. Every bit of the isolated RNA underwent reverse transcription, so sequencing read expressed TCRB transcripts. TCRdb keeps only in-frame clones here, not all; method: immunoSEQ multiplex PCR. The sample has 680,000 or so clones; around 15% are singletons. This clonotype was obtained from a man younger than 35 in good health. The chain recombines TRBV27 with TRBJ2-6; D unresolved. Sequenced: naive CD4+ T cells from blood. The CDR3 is CASSDESNSGANVLTF. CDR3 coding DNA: TGTGCCAGCTCGGACGAGTCAAACTCTGGGGCCAACGTCCTGACTTTC.